This T cell receptor beta chain derives from a study of blood T cell repertoires in COVID-19. Overall study: T cells, B-cell-depleted T cells, or PBMCs provided the cDNA or gDNA that served as material.

This clone has more than one count but fewer than ten. Assay used: immunoSEQ multiplex PCR; TCRdb lists only in-frame clones, some missing. The data show about 120,000 clones, with 85% to 90% seen just once and over 4% held by the top ten. Sample: peripheral blood. The clonotype originates from a woman between 50 and 59 years old with acute or convalescent COVID-19.

Written as DNA, the CDR3 is TGCGCCAGCAGCCAAGTAGACTTGGGTTTTAGCTCCTACAATGAGCAGTTCTTC. It encodes CASSQVDLGFSSYNEQFF. The rearrangement joins TRBV4-1 to TRBJ2-1; D gene ambiguous. V shed 1 base and J shed 0 bases, with 16 bases lying between them. The CDR3 contains 18 residues. CDR1 is MGHRA and CDR2 is YSYEKL in the germline V gene.